This TCR beta chain was captured by sequencing in a study of blood T cells in healthy people across ages. Sample-barcoded 5' priming and a J-beta primer mix drove a second PCR of about 7 to 11 cycles. Every cDNA was tagged by a template-switch adaptor with 12 random nucleotides. MiXCR was run by TCRdb on the 5' RACE reads, yielding one entry per CDR3 protein. Of roughly 1,300,000 distinct CDR3 sequences listed, 59% were seen once; the top ten hold 6.5% to 8.5%. This clonotype was counted a few times. Germline V gene data show CDR1 as DFQATT and CDR2 as SNEGSKA (reference sequence). Trimming removed 3 bases from V and 2 bases from J, with 8 bases in between. There are 13 residues in the CDR3.

The J gene is TRBJ2-4, the V gene TRBV20-1, with D hard to call. The TCR was taken from a man aged 18 to 30 in good health. Input material: blood. The CDR3 spells CSASPWPKNIQYF. CDR3 sequence (DNA): TGCAGTGCTAGTCCCTGGCCCAAAAACATTCAGTACTTC.